These 10 T cell receptor beta chains share one sample of origin, sequenced in a study of identical twins' blood T cells. TCRdb independently ran MiXCR on the 5' RACE reads; one entry per CDR3 protein. This repertoire shows hundreds of thousands of distinct CDR3 sequences, more than 25% found once; its top ten account for around 5.6%. Sequencing used PBMCs. These TCRs come from a woman aged 18 to 55 in good health.

In its sample, this clonotype was seen a few times. The chain combines TRBV6-2 or TRBV6-3 with TRBJ2-7; TRBD2 aligns across 7 bases. The J segment lost 7 bases and the V segment lost 6 bases, leaving 6 bases of the junction unmatched. CDR3 size: 12 residues. Germline assignment: CDR1 MNHEY and CDR2 SVGEGT. The CDR3 spells CASRPNSGEQYF. As DNA, the CDR3 is TGTGCCAGCAGACCCAATAGCGGGGAGCAGTACTTC.

The chain combines TRBV6-6 with TRBJ1-2; the D gene is possibly TRBD1 (5 bases). CDR1 and CDR2 (germline): MNHNY, SVGAGI (reference sequence). The CDR3 loop spans 15 amino acids. Trimming stripped 6 bases from V and 4 bases from J, with 18 bases between. CDR3 sequence reads: CASSPVGGASYGYTF. CDR3 DNA: TGTGCCAGCAGCCCCGTGGGCGGGGCGAGCTATGGCTACACCTTC.

This clonotype was found a few times. V is TRBV7-9 and J is TRBJ2-1; no reliable D call. Trimming removed 0 bases at V and 9 bases at J, with 15 bases between. In germline, CDR1 is SEHNR, CDR2 FQNEAQ (reference sequence). This CDR3 has 15 residues. CDR3: CASSLAPPFSGEQFF. The CDR3, as DNA: TGTGCCAGCAGCTTAGCCCCCCCGTTTTCCGGTGAGCAGTTCTTC.

The rearrangement links TRBV6-1 to TRBJ1-1, with no clear D. V dropped 6 bases and J dropped 1 base, with 18 bases sitting between them. Germline CDR1 and CDR2: MNHNS and SASEGT. The CDR3 covers 16 residues. This CDR3 is CASSAPTYRWNTEAFF. The DNA of the CDR3 is TGTGCCAGCAGCGCTCCGACGTACCGATGGAACACTGAAGCTTTCTTT.

The sample holds a few counts of this clonotype. The genes are TRBV6-2 or TRBV6-3 and TRBJ2-5; no clear D. V dropped 2 bases and J dropped 5 bases, with 6 bases sitting between them. The CDR3 covers 12 residues. Germline CDR1 MNHEY, CDR2 SVGEGT. This chain's CDR3 is CASSYMRETQYF. CDR3 nucleotide sequence: TGTGCCAGCAGTTACATGAGGGAGACCCAGTACTTC.

The rearrangement uses TRBV6-2 or TRBV6-3 and TRBJ2-7, with D possibly being TRBD1 or TRBD2 (5 bases each). The CDR3 extends over 14 amino acids. V was trimmed by 6 bases and J by 5 bases, leaving 17 bases between them. Germline V gene lookup returns CDR1 MNHEY and CDR2 SVGEGT. The CDR3 nucleotides read TGTGCCAGCAGGACCAGGTCGGGGCTCAACGAGCAGTACTTC. It codes for CASRTRSGLNEQYF.

This rearrangement joins TRBV29-1 to TRBJ2-2; maybe TRBD2 (6 bases). The ends were cut back, 4 bases at V and 4 bases at J, with 13 bases in the middle. The CDR3 loop spans 14 amino acids. The germline gives CDR1 SQVTM, CDR2 ANQGSEA. CDR3 residues: CSVVFGEATGELFF. In DNA form, the CDR3 reads TGCAGCGTTGTATTCGGGGAGGCCACCGGGGAGCTGTTTTTT.

The chain links TRBV5-1 to TRBJ1-4, with TRBD1 as a possible D gene (6 bases). Per the germline V gene, CDR1 is SGHRS and CDR2 is YFSETQ. The V end lost 1 base, the J end lost 5 bases, and 15 bases lay between the germline ends. There are 16 residues in the CDR3. CDR3 region: CASSLTPGAKNEKLFF. DNA for the CDR3: TGCGCCAGCAGCTTGACCCCGGGGGCTAAAAATGAAAAACTGTTTTTT.

This clonotype was detected only a few times. The chain uses TRBV5-1 and TRBJ1-1, with 9 bases that match TRBD1. The CDR3 is 15 residues long. The junction had 9 bases not matched to a gene; V was cut back by 5 bases and J by 4 bases. Germline CDR1 is SGHRS and CDR2 is YFSETQ. CDR3 in amino acids: CASSKQGARSTEAFF. The CDR3 nucleotides read TGCGCCAGCAGTAAACAGGGGGCGCGGAGCACTGAAGCTTTCTTT.

V gene TRBV29-1 combines with J gene TRBJ1-6; D is unresolved. V lost 0 bases and J lost 14, with 8 bases in between. The CDR3 has 11 amino acids. The germline V gene encodes CDR1 SQVTM and CDR2 ANQGSEA. The CDR3 region is CSVEEYATLHF. The CDR3 region has the DNA TGCAGCGTTGAAGAGTACGCGACCCTCCACTTT. Full variable domain (outside the CDR3, taken from reference TRBV29-1 and TRBJ1-6): SAVISQKPSRDICQRGTSLTIQCQVDSQVTMMFWYRQQPGQSLTLIATANQGSEATYESGFVIDKFPISRPNLTFSTLTVSNMSPEDSSIYLCSVEEYATLHFGNGTRLTVT.